Listed below are T cell receptor beta chains from one sample, sequenced in a study of T cell changes during pregnancy in multiple sclerosis. Clones were read by immunoSEQ multiplex PCR, and TCRdb kept only the in-frame ones, dropping some. The data hold more than 70,000 clones, with 93% observed a single time. This specimen was peripheral blood, taken in the second trimester of pregnancy. The source of these receptors is a female donor with multiple sclerosis, enrolled in a pregnancy study. Each CDR3 is given with its conserved first and last residue. D genes are given only for firm matches. The size entry is marked missing in some rows and otherwise reads once, few, many or a size class.

>-|TRBV11-2|TRBJ2-1|TRBD2
CASSLNLSPGLANEQFF
TGTGCCAGCAGCTTAAATCTTAGTCCGGGACTAGCGAATGAGCAGTTCTTC
>-|TRBV5-8|TRBJ2-2|-
CASSPGTTNTGELFF
TGTGCCAGCAGCCCCGGGACAACGAACACCGGGGAGCTGTTTTTT
>-|TRBV18|TRBJ1-4|-
CASSLSGSNEKLFF
TGTGCCAGCTCGCTTTCAGGGTCTAATGAAAAACTGTTTTTT
>once|TRBV27|TRBJ2-2|TRBD1
CASSFMGTGLDGELFF
TGTGCCAGCAGTTTCATGGGGACAGGGTTGGACGGGGAGCTGTTTTTT
>-|TRBV6-4|TRBJ2-3|TRBD2
CASSPEAGGPADTQYF
TGTGCCAGCAGCCCCGAGGCGGGGGGGCCCGCAGATACGCAGTATTTT
>-|TRBV15|TRBJ1-6|TRBD1
CATSRNTGDNSPLHF
TGTGCCACCAGCAGAAACACAGGGGACAATTCACCCCTCCACTTT
>-|TRBV28|TRBJ1-6|-
CASSLSRRGDSPLHF
TGTGCCAGCAGTTTAAGTCGTAGGGGTGACTCACCCCTCCACTTT
>-|TRBV30|TRBJ2-7|-
CAWSPRQVGDEQYF
TGTGCCTGGAGCCCTCGACAGGTCGGGGACGAGCAGTACTTC
>-|TRBV19|TRBJ1-2|-
CASNRRLARRDVYGYTF
TGTGCCAGTAATCGGAGATTAGCGCGAAGAGACGTCTATGGCTACACCTTC
>-|TRBV6-1|TRBJ2-3|-
CASSEALLRADTDTQYF
TGTGCCAGCAGTGAAGCGCTCTTGCGGGCGGACACAGATACGCAGTATTTT
>-|TRBV4-1|TRBJ1-1|-
CASSRPGENTEAFF
TGCGCCAGCAGCCGCCCTGGAGAAAACACTGAAGCTTTCTTT
>-|TRBV18|TRBJ1-2|TRBD1
CASSPLPGTGAPSNYGYTF
TGTGCCAGCTCACCTCTACCCGGGACAGGGGCCCCATCTAACTATGGCTACACCTTC
>-|TRBV5-1|TRBJ2-7|-
CASSLAYQGNEQYF
TGCGCCAGCAGCTTGGCATACCAGGGTAACGAGCAGTACTTC
>-|TRBV11-2|TRBJ1-1|-
CASSPPYRDEAFF
TGTGCCAGCAGCCCACCATACAGGGATGAAGCTTTCTTT
>-|TRBV28|TRBJ1-6|TRBD1
CASQTGTGLSPLHF
TGTGCCAGCCAAACCGGGACAGGGTTATCACCCCTCCACTTT
>-|TRBV7-9|TRBJ1-3|-
CASSPSGNTIYF
TGTGCCAGCAGCCCTTCTGGAAACACCATATATTTT
>-|TRBV15|TRBJ1-2|-
CATSRDRIGYTF
TGTGCCACCAGCAGAGATAGAATTGGCTACACCTTC
>-|TRBV4-2|TRBJ2-2|TRBD2
CASSQDWTSGSTGELFF
TGTGCCAGCAGCCAAGATTGGACTAGCGGGTCCACCGGGGAGCTGTTTTTT
>-|TRBV19|TRBJ1-2|TRBD1
CASSWTGDGYTF
TGTGCCAGTAGTTGGACAGGGGATGGCTACACCTTC
>once|TRBV9|TRBJ1-2|TRBD1
CASSPRDSLGDLYGYTF
TGTGCCAGCAGCCCCCGGGACAGTCTGGGAGATTTGTATGGCTACACCTTC
>once|TRBV6-1|TRBJ1-6|-
CASSDAGVSSPLHF
TGTGCCAGCAGTGATGCCGGGGTATCTTCACCCCTCCACTTT